The present entry profiles one T cell receptor beta chain with its context. The CDR3 regions of TCR beta were amplified from RNA transcripts. Primed by the HTBI set, a first-round RT-PCR was run on the TCR CDR3. Via MiXCR, TCRdb re-called the multiplex PCR reads, giving one row per CDR3 protein. The data hold around 620,000 distinct CDR3 sequences, with 13% to 15% observed a single time. The data are from a study of T cells in Graves' hyperthyroidism and ophthalmopathy. Study-wide context: Prior to any treatment, at the point of initial diagnosis, peripheral blood was collected.

Reasons for excluding patients were uncontrolled infection, other autoimmune disease, pregnancy or lactation. Trimming removed 1 base from V and 1 base from J; junction bases left unmatched: 1. Germline-derived CDR1 and CDR2 are MGHRA and YSYEKL. The CDR3 runs to 16 residues. This sequence originates from a woman aged 18-29 years with Graves' ophthalmopathy. Sequencing input: blood. The rearrangement uses TRBV4-1 and TRBJ2-2; the match to TRBD2 covers 9 bases. CDR3 region: CASSQVSGRNTGELFF. The CDR3, as DNA: TGCGCCAGCAGCCAAGTTAGCGGGAGGAACACCGGGGAGCTGTTTTTT.